A selection of T cell receptor beta chains follows, all from one sample in a study of CD8 T cells in ankylosing spondylitis. TCRdb re-derived calls from the 5' RACE reads in MiXCR, one entry per CDR3 protein. The sample records about 220,000 distinct CDR3 sequences, 7% to 8% being singletons. The source material was blood, either unsorted or a sorted T cell fraction (not recorded which). These receptors originate from a male donor with ankylosing spondylitis. Each CDR3 is given with its conserved first and last residue. A D gene is named only where the DNA matches it firmly. The listing skips clone size in some rows; elsewhere it reads once, few, many or a size class.

j_call	clone_size	v_call	d_call	cdr3_aa	cdr3_nt
TRBJ1-6	few	TRBV27	.	CASSFGPYNSPLHF	TGTGCCAGCAGTTTTGGGCCGTATAATTCACCCCTCCACTTT
TRBJ1-1	few	TRBV19	TRBD1	CASSARQGRNTEAFF	TGTGCCAGTAGTGCCAGACAGGGGAGGAACACTGAAGCTTTCTTT
TRBJ2-5	many	TRBV28	.	CASSRTGIRGETQYF	TGTGCCAGCAGCCGAACAGGGATTAGGGGAGAGACCCAGTACTTC
TRBJ2-2	many	TRBV4-3	.	CASSQGVTRKRESGELFF	TGCGCCAGCAGCCAAGGGGTGACTAGGAAAAGGGAATCCGGGGAGCTGTTTTTT
TRBJ2-5	many	TRBV7-9	TRBD1	CASSLWDSQETQYF	TGTGCCAGCAGCTTATGGGACAGCCAAGAGACCCAGTACTTC
TRBJ1-5	many	TRBV3-1	.	CASSRRDEPQHF	TGTGCCAGCAGCCGCCGAGACGAGCCCCAGCATTTT
TRBJ2-2	few	TRBV7-6	.	CASSPLRPTGELFF	TGTGCCAGCAGCCCCCTCCGGCCCACCGGGGAGCTGTTTTTT
TRBJ2-4	.	TRBV10-3	.	CAISERGQVGSKNIQYF	TGTGCCATCAGTGAGCGCGGACAAGTCGGGTCCAAAAACATTCAGTACTTC
TRBJ2-2	few	TRBV28	TRBD1	CASGWGQGNTGELFF	TGTGCCAGCGGCTGGGGACAGGGAAACACCGGGGAGCTGTTTTTT
TRBJ2-7	many	TRBV7-9	TRBD2	CASSPLAGDYEQYF	TGTGCCAGCAGCCCATTAGCGGGGGACTACGAGCAGTACTTC
TRBJ2-1	few	TRBV11-2	TRBD2	CASSLLAGVYNEQFF	TGTGCCAGCAGCTTATTAGCGGGAGTGTACAATGAGCAGTTCTTC
TRBJ2-5	many	TRBV18	.	CASSPSRTWEETQYF	TGTGCCAGCTCTCCAAGCCGGACCTGGGAAGAGACCCAGTACTTC
TRBJ1-1	many	TRBV7-2	TRBD1	CASSLRRRGLRTEAFF	TGTGCCAGCAGCTTACGGCGCAGGGGGCTGAGGACTGAAGCTTTCTTT
TRBJ2-1	many	TRBV7-9	TRBD1	CASSEYDRGHEQFF	TGTGCCAGCAGCGAATACGACAGGGGCCATGAGCAGTTCTTC
TRBJ2-7	.	TRBV6-2/TRBV6-3	.	CASSYSKDSYEQYF	TGTGCCAGCAGTTACTCGAAAGACTCCTACGAGCAGTACTTC
TRBJ2-1	many	TRBV12-3/TRBV12-4	TRBD2	CATSWWASGTNNEQFF	TGTGCCACCTCCTGGTGGGCTAGCGGGACCAACAATGAGCAGTTCTTC
TRBJ2-5	few	TRBV28	TRBD1	CASSIIGTGITETQYF	TGTGCCAGCAGTATCATTGGGACAGGGATCACAGAGACCCAGTACTTC
TRBJ2-7	.	TRBV19	TRBD2	CASTGTSGEQYF	TGTGCCAGTACGGGGACTAGCGGTGAGCAGTACTTC
TRBJ1-2	many	TRBV29-1	TRBD1	CSVGGQNNYGYTF	TGCAGCGTCGGGGGACAGAATAACTATGGCTACACCTTC
TRBJ1-1	many	TRBV4-3	TRBD1	CASSQDRQGWTEAFF	TGCGCCAGCAGCCAGGATAGACAGGGATGGACTGAAGCTTTCTTT
TRBJ2-7	.	TRBV10-1	TRBD1	CASSESGTAYEQYF	TGCGCCAGCAGTGAGTCGGGGACAGCCTACGAGCAGTACTTC
TRBJ2-1	.	TRBV20-1	.	CSASGPALAQFF	TGCAGTGCTAGCGGACCAGCATTAGCGCAGTTCTTC
TRBJ2-1	many	TRBV18	TRBD2	CASSLRTSGKYNEQFF	TGTGCCAGCTCACTCAGGACTAGCGGGAAGTACAATGAGCAGTTCTTC
TRBJ1-5	.	TRBV28	.	CASKGAGNQPQHF	TGTGCCAGCAAAGGTGCGGGTAATCAGCCCCAGCATTTT
TRBJ2-2	many	TRBV11-2	TRBD1	CASSWTRDRGGTGELFF	TGTGCCAGCAGCTGGACCCGGGACAGGGGAGGGACCGGGGAGCTGTTTTTT
TRBJ1-1	many	TRBV4-2	.	CASSQERAEAFF	TGTGCCAGCAGCCAAGAGAGGGCTGAAGCTTTCTTT